This TCR beta chain was profiled in a study of CD4+ T cells in melanoma. In regard to this clone: What it binds is unknown.

Findings and limits, study-wide: Neoantigen-specific CD4+ T cells in melanoma reportedly had diverse differentiation states. CD8+ T cell, macrophage and B cell function reportedly correlated with neoantigen-specific CD4+ T cells.

Data came from immunoSEQ multiplex PCR; TCRdb stores just in-frame clones and leaves some out. The sample carries 120,000 to 150,000 clones, about 93% recorded once. Germline V CDR1 and CDR2: MNHNS, SASEGT. The CDR3 length is 13 residues. V shed 4 bases and J shed 2 bases, with 8 bases lying between them. V is TRBV6-1 and J is TRBJ1-1, with a possible D match to TRBD1 (6 bases). This TCR came from a human donor with melanoma. The CDR3 bases are TGTGCCAGCAGTGGGACAGTAAACACTGAAGCTTTCTTT. Its protein is CASSGTVNTEAFF.